This entry concerns a single TCR beta chain. This specimen comes from a study of blood T cell repertoires in COVID-19. Across the whole study: Donors in the United States, Italy and Spain gave samples during acute or convalescent COVID-19. Nucleic acid was either cDNA or gDNA, and it came from T cells, B-cell-depleted T cells, or PBMCs.

Authors' methods: Cell counts per sample came from amplifying reference gene primers. Some clones are missing from TCRdb's copy, which holds only in-frame ones; the method was immunoSEQ multiplex PCR. V, J and clone size are those of that table, while D and trimming were read from the DNA. The sample holds about 320,000 clones, 65% to 90% seen once. Germline V lookup: CDR1 LGHDT, CDR2 YNNKEL (reference sequence). The CDR3 contains 14 residues. Trimming left V 5 bases short and J 0 bases short, with 10 bases between. The rearrangement links TRBV3-1 (or the pseudogene TRBV3-2) to TRBJ1-1; D not certain. The clonotype was recovered from a human donor in a cohort sampled during active COVID-19. The material sequenced was peripheral blood. The CDR3 nucleotides read TGTGCCAGCAGCTCCTCTCCCCTGAACACTGAAGCTTTCTTT. It codes for CASSSSPLNTEAFF.